Shown below are 3 T cell receptor beta chains from a single sample sequenced in a study of OX40 agonist ivuxolimab in advanced cancers. Assay: immunoSEQ multiplex PCR; the TCRdb copy retains only in-frame clones and omits some. This table holds tens of thousands of clones, around 90% found once. The specimen comprised CD4+ or CD8+ T cells sorted from blood, sampled in a trial of the OX40 agonist ivuxolimab. These receptors all come from an adult with an advanced solid tumor such as melanoma, head and neck, liver or kidney cancer.

This chain uses TRBV28 with TRBJ2-7, with 9 bases matching TRBD1. This CDR3 contains 15 residues. V shed 4 bases, J shed 2 bases, and the junction held 6 bases outside the gene matches. In germline, CDR1 is MDHEN, CDR2 SYDVKM. CDR3 DNA: TGTGCCAGCAGTTGGGGGGGACAGGGTGCCTACGAGCAGTACTTC. Amino acids: CASSWGGQGAYEQYF.

The gene calls are TRBV5-4 and TRBJ2-5; 12 nucleotides align to TRBD2. The V and J ends lost 2 bases and 0 bases, in that order; junction bases with no gene match: 2. Germline V gene data show CDR1 as SGHNT and CDR2 as YYREEE (reference sequence). This CDR3 region has 16 residues. The CDR3 sequence is CASSFLAGGYQETQYF. The DNA of the CDR3 is TGTGCCAGCAGCTTTCTAGCGGGGGGGTACCAAGAGACCCAGTACTTC.

The genes are TRBV7-9 and TRBJ2-1, with 9 bases that match TRBD2. The CDR3 totals 15 residues. The V gene end was trimmed by 4 bases and the J gene end by 6 bases; junction bases not matched to a gene: 7. CDR1 is SEHNR, CDR2 FQNEAQ, per germline (reference sequence). CDR3 coding DNA: TGTGCCAGCAGCTCACTTAGCGGGAGCTCCAATGAGCAGTTCTTC. Residues: CASSSLSGSSNEQFF.